A single sample gave rise to the 14 T cell receptor beta chains below, sequenced in a study of T cell responses to AZD1222 COVID-19 vaccine. Some clones are missing from TCRdb's copy, which holds only in-frame ones; the method was immunoSEQ multiplex PCR. The sample has some 120,000 clones; roughly 88% are singletons. Here the sequenced sample was peripheral blood, taken on day 0 of AZD1222 vaccination. The receptor source for this set is an adult in good health.

This clone was observed a single time. The chain is built from TRBV19 and TRBJ1-6; D remains unclear. V was clipped by 6 bases and J by 10 bases, with 19 bases between them. This CDR3 region has 15 residues. Per germline, CDR1 LNHDA and CDR2 SQIVND (reference sequence). CDR3 sequence (DNA): TGTGCCAGTAGCCCCGCACGGGGATTGCGATCACCCCTCCACTTT. Its translation is CASSPARGLRSPLHF.

This clone appeared a few times. This sequence joins TRBV5-6 and TRBJ1-4; D gene uncertain. Germline V gene sequence: CDR1 SGHDT, CDR2 YYEEEE. CDR3 length: 13 residues. The germline V and J ends were trimmed by 5 bases and 6 bases, with 11 bases remaining between them. The CDR3 spells CASSFTAYEKLFF. The CDR3 DNA sequence: TGTGCCAGCAGTTTCACAGCTTATGAAAAACTGTTTTTT.

This clone came up once. The V and J genes are TRBV9 and TRBJ2-2; 12 bases align to TRBD2. V was clipped by 4 bases and J by 5 bases; unmatched bases: 6. The CDR3 extends over 16 amino acids. The germline gives CDR1 SGDLS, CDR2 YYNGEE. CDR3 DNA: TGTGCCAGCAGCTCTAGCGGGGGGGCTAATACCGGGGAGCTGTTTTTT. Amino acids: CASSSSGGANTGELFF. Full variable domain (missing parts from reference TRBV9 and TRBJ2-2): DSGVTQTPKHLITATGQRVTLRCSPRSGDLSVYWYQQSLDQGLQFLIQYYNGEERAKGNILERFSAQQFPDLHSELNLSSLELGDSALYFCASSSSGGANTGELFFGEGSRLTVL.

The V gene is TRBV21-1, the J gene TRBJ2-5; the D call in the table, TRBD2, was not verified against the DNA. TRBV21-1 is reported as a pseudogene. This CDR3 has 15 residues. Here the CDR3 reads CASRKVSGGQETQYF. CDR3 DNA: TGTGCCAGCAGAAAAGTTAGCGGGGGGCAAGAGACCCAGTACTTC.

The chain is built from TRBV18 and TRBJ1-2; D is unclear. With 2 bases removed from V and 8 bases from J, the gap between germline ends came to 12 bases. The CDR3 is 13 amino acids. Per germline, CDR1 KGHSH and CDR2 LQKENI. CDR3 region: CASSPGSGKGYTF. CDR3 coding DNA: TGTGCCAGCTCACCAGGTTCTGGGAAGGGCTACACCTTC.

The chain joins TRBV5-1 to TRBJ2-3, with no clear D. Germline CDR1 and CDR2: SGHRS and YFSETQ. Trimming took off 0 bases at V and 0 bases at J, with 11 bases between the two ends. The CDR3 spans 16 residues. DNA for the CDR3: TGCGCCAGCAGCTTGGGTGCGGAATCTAGCACAGATACGCAGTATTTT. Its translation: CASSLGAESSTDTQYF.

The chain joins TRBV25-1 to TRBJ2-4; perhaps TRBD2 as D (5 bases). V was clipped by 7 bases and J by 1 base, with 17 bases between them. The CDR3 runs to 16 residues. Per germline, CDR1 MGHDK and CDR2 SYGVNS. CDR3 nucleotides: TGTGCCAGCACCTCCCCCCGCCCGGGGGCCAAAAACATTCAGTACTTC. Protein: CASTSPRPGAKNIQYF.

The chain recombines TRBV9 with TRBJ2-2; TRBD2 is a possible D gene (6 bases). This CDR3 is built from 18 residues. The V gene lost 4 bases and the J gene lost 7 bases, with 26 bases spanning the gap. From germline, CDR1 is SGDLS and CDR2 YYNGEE. The CDR3 coding sequence is TGTGCCAGCAGCCCCACTAGCCTCGAGGGCCGAATAAACGGGGAGCTGTTTTTT. Amino acid sequence: CASSPTSLEGRINGELFF.

This chain links TRBV4-3 with TRBJ2-3, with 10 nucleotides matching TRBD2. CDR1 is LGHNA and CDR2 is YSLEER in the germline V gene. V gave up 8 bases and J gave up 6 bases; unmatched junction bases: 14. The CDR3 extends over 16 amino acids. The CDR3: CASRQGSGGAGDTQYF. CDR3 DNA sequence: TGCGCCAGCCGGCAGGGAAGCGGGGGGGCCGGGGATACGCAGTATTTT.

This chain joins TRBV12-3 or TRBV12-4 and TRBJ1-4; TRBD1 matches at 9 bases. Losses at the gene ends were 6 bases for V and 8 bases for J; bases not matched to a gene: 4. This CDR3 contains 13 residues. As DNA, the CDR3 is TGTGCCAGCAGACAGGGGGCTAGCGAAAAACTGTTTTTT. This gives the protein CASRQGASEKLFF.

The V and J genes are TRBV18 and TRBJ2-7; D is undetermined. The CDR3 has 13 amino acids. Trimming stripped 6 bases from V and 4 bases from J, with 13 bases between. Germline loops: CDR1 KGHSH, CDR2 LQKENI. The CDR3 sequence is CASSPYPGYEQYF. DNA of the CDR3: TGTGCCAGCTCGCCTTATCCTGGATACGAGCAGTACTTC.

The J gene is TRBJ2-1, the V gene TRBV5-1, with 11 bases fitting TRBD2. J lost 9 bases, V lost 3 bases, and 11 bases had no gene match. CDR3 length equals 16 residues. The germline V gene has CDR1 SGHRS and CDR2 YFSETQ. The CDR3 coding sequence is TGCGCCAGCAGCTACACGCATAGCGGGGGGGTGGGTGAGCAGTTCTTC. The encoded protein is CASSYTHSGGVGEQFF.

The chain has TRBV9 and TRBJ2-1; TRBD1 matches at 7 bases. The junction had 9 bases not matched to a gene; V was cut back by 0 bases and J by 9 bases. CDR1 is SGDLS and CDR2 is YYNGEE in the germline V gene. This CDR3 is built from 15 residues. CDR3 sequence (DNA): TGTGCCAGCAGCGTAGGTCAGGGGGATTGGGGTGAGCAGTTCTTC. Its protein product is CASSVGQGDWGEQFF.

The chain combines TRBV19 with TRBJ1-2; a possible D gene is TRBD1 (5 bases). The CDR3 length is 14 residues. Trimming removed 5 bases at V and 1 base at J, with 11 bases between. Germline CDR1 reads LNHDA; CDR2 reads SQIVND (reference sequence). The CDR3 bases are TGTGCCAGTAGTTTCGGGGACCGTAACTATGGCTACACCTTC. Protein sequence: CASSFGDRNYGYTF.